A single TCR beta chain is shown here with its context. The sample originates from a study of blood T cell repertoires in COVID-19. Study overall: Acute-phase and convalescent COVID-19 samples originated in the United States, Italy and Spain. Sources were T cells, B-cell-depleted T cells, or PBMCs; the material itself was cDNA or gDNA.

Authors' data handling: Amplification with reference gene primers provided the estimates of nucleated cell counts. The repertoire was sequenced with immunoSEQ multiplex PCR; TCRdb's copy has only in-frame clones and lacks some. That table furnishes V, J and clone size, whereas the DNA furnished D and trimming. The sample lists some 460,000 clones, around 89% occurring once. This sequence originates from a woman aged 25 to 45 with acute or convalescent COVID-19. The source material was peripheral blood.

The CDR3 spells CASSLVGRGRGTDTQYF. CDR3 bases: TGTGCCAGCAGCTTAGTGGGCAGGGGGCGCGGGACAGATACGCAGTATTTT. The chain recombines TRBV7-2 with TRBJ2-3; 8 positions agree with TRBD1. CDR3 size: 17 residues. Trimming cost V 1 base and J 3 bases; bases outside gene matches: 9. Looked up from germline, CDR1 is SGHTA and CDR2 is FQGNSA.